This T cell receptor (beta chain) was profiled in a study of identical twins. This CDR3 is 15 amino acids long. Deletions cut 3 bases from V and 0 bases from J, with 10 bases between. Germline values: CDR1 KGHDR, CDR2 SFDVKD. TCRdb used MiXCR to reprocess the 5' RACE reads, holding one entry per CDR3 protein. The data hold around 340,000 distinct CDR3 sequences, with about 10% observed a single time. The chain joins TRBV24-1 to TRBJ1-2; tentatively, D is TRBD1 (6 bases). This TCR came from a woman in her fifties or sixties in good health. What was sequenced was naive T cells sorted from blood. The CDR3 DNA reads TGTGCCACCAGTGATCCCGGGACACCTAACTATGGCTACACCTTC. The encoded protein is CATSDPGTPNYGYTF.